This section outlines one T cell receptor (beta chain) sequence together with its context. Antigen: not known. Everyone who donated was a healthy bone marrow donor. These data belong to a study of cytomegalovirus exposure and HLA in healthy donors. Whole-study findings and limits: A missense variant in DCLRE1C was later tied to TCR beta V- and J-gene trimming. Some V segments, TRBV6-2 and TRBV6-3 among them, were indistinguishable and were therefore excluded. Roughly uniform depth of sequencing across donors was assumed in presence/absence analyses.

The PCR contained 60 Vbeta and 13 Jbeta primers. Using immunoSEQ multiplex PCR, the repertoire was profiled, and TCRdb retains in-frame clones only, with some absent. Found here are about 120,000 clones, roughly four fifths of them singletons; the top ten hold 1.8%. The CDR3 has 17 amino acids. The germline V gene encodes CDR1 WSHSY and CDR2 SAAADI. Trimming cost V 8 bases and J 11 bases; bases outside gene matches: 25. Input material: PBMCs. The chain uses TRBV10-2 and TRBJ1-1; 8 bases match TRBD1. This TCR derives from a man aged 18 to 35 in good health and CMV-seronegative. The CDR3: CASATYQGAQVKLGAFF. CDR3 sequence (DNA): TGCGCCAGCGCAACTTACCAGGGGGCGCAAGTCAAATTAGGGGCTTTCTTT.